The T cell receptor (beta chain) described here comes from a study of shared clonotypes between healthy human individuals. This CDR3 spans 14 amino acids. The V end lost 6 bases, the J end lost 7 bases, and 15 bases lay between the germline ends. Looked up from germline, CDR1 is MNHEY and CDR2 is SMNVEV (reference sequence). Sequencing used immunoSEQ multiplex PCR; TCRdb keeps in-frame clones, though not all of them. This sample carries approximately 940,000 clones, 70% to 85% of them seen once, and the ten largest clones take approximately 1.5%. The sequence came from a man between 18 and 29 years old in good health. The J gene is TRBJ1-4, the V gene TRBV27, with a possible D match to TRBD1 (6 bases). The sample comprised memory CD4+ T cells sorted from blood. Subset specified: CD45RA-negative fraction. CDR3 residues: CASRDGGSSEKLFF. CDR3 nucleotides: TGTGCCAGCAGAGATGGGGGCTCGAGTGAAAAACTGTTTTTT.